The 9 T cell receptor beta chains below were found in one sample sequenced in a study of CD4 T cells in relation to SARS-CoV-2 and coronaviruses. These TCRs are of unknown antigen specificity. Produced via immunoSEQ multiplex PCR; TCRdb's table is partial and in-frame only. The table records about 36,000 clones, more than 65% of them present only once. What was sequenced was memory CD4+ T cells from PBMCs, cultured in vitro. These receptors all stem from an adult with COVID-19.

The chain has TRBV6-5 and TRBJ1-6, with D possibly being TRBD1 (6 bases). The CDR3 covers 13 residues. V was cut by 8 bases and J by 7 bases, with 12 bases left in between. From germline, CDR1 is MNHEY and CDR2 SVGAGI. CDR3 sequence: CASGRQANSPLHF. CDR3 bases: TGTGCCAGCGGTCGACAGGCCAATTCACCCCTCCACTTT.

This clone was seen more than once but under ten times. The chain uses TRBV9 and TRBJ2-7; 9 bases are shared with TRBD2. The germline V gene has CDR1 SGDLS and CDR2 YYNGEE. Trimming took 1 base from V and 2 from J; bases not matched to a gene: 4. The length of the CDR3 is 15 residues. The CDR3 loop reads CASSVIAGDAYEQYF. The DNA of the CDR3 is TGTGCCAGCAGCGTAATAGCGGGAGATGCCTACGAGCAGTACTTC.

The rearrangement links TRBV30 to TRBJ1-5; D ambiguous. This CDR3 is 14 amino acids long. The ends were cut back, 5 bases at V and 7 bases at J, with 18 bases in the middle. Germline CDR1 and CDR2: GTSNPN and SVGIG (reference sequence). CDR3 residues: CAWALSNIRQPQHF. The CDR3 bases are TGTGCCTGGGCCTTGTCCAACATCCGCCAGCCCCAGCATTTT.

This chain joins TRBV5-1 and TRBJ1-2, with D hard to call. The CDR3 is 13 amino acids. V lost 2 bases, J lost 3 bases, and 8 bases lay in between. Per the germline V gene, CDR1 is SGHRS and CDR2 is YFSETQ. The CDR3 here is CASSFSRDYGYTF. The CDR3 nucleotides read TGCGCCAGCAGCTTCTCTCGGGACTATGGCTACACCTTC. Combining the CDR3 with reference TRBV5-1 and TRBJ1-2 gives the whole variable domain KAGVTQTPRYLIKTRGQQVTLSCSPISGHRSVSWYQQTPGQGLQFLFEYFSETQRNKGNFPGRFSGRQFSNSRSEMNVSTLELGDSALYLCASSFSRDYGYTFGSGTRLTVV.

The count of this clone is one. The CDR3 here is CASTVSGQGEAFF. The CDR3 DNA follows: TGTGCCAGCACCGTCTCCGGACAGGGCGAAGCTTTCTTT. The chain employs TRBV28 and TRBJ1-1; 8 nucleotides line up with TRBD1. The CDR3 is made up of 13 amino acids. Germline V lookup: CDR1 MDHEN, CDR2 SYDVKM. V lost 7 bases to trimming and J lost 8 bases; unmatched junction nucleotides: 9.

The J gene is TRBJ2-5, the V gene TRBV18; the match to TRBD2 covers 7 bases. The CDR3 has 15 amino acids. Germline values: CDR1 KGHSH, CDR2 LQKENI. Trimming cost V 2 bases and J 4 bases; bases outside gene matches: 7. The CDR3 DNA is TGTGCCAGCTCACCAGGGCGGGAGCCACGAGAGACCCAGTACTTC. Translation: CASSPGREPRETQYF.

V usage is TRBV28 and J usage is TRBJ2-7; TRBD2 aligns across 13 bases. Trimming at V came to 5 bases and at J to 4 bases, leaving 8 bases not matched to a gene. The CDR3 runs 16 residues. CDR1 is MDHEN, CDR2 SYDVKM, per germline. The CDR3 region is CASSVSGTSGMYEQYF. The DNA of the CDR3 is TGTGCCAGCAGTGTATCCGGGACTAGCGGGATGTACGAGCAGTACTTC.

The CDR3 sequence: CASSQEPGQGAQETQYF. The CDR3 coding sequence is TGTGCCAGCAGCCAAGAACCAGGACAGGGGGCCCAAGAGACCCAGTACTTC. The chain combines TRBV4-2 with TRBJ2-5; 11 bases are a match to TRBD1. Germline V CDR1 and CDR2: LGHNA, YNFKEQ. This CDR3 contains 17 residues. Trimming removed 0 bases from V and 1 base from J; junction bases left unmatched: 4.

This clone has a handful of counts. The chain is built from TRBV6-8 and TRBJ1-5; D is ambiguous. V was cut by 5 bases and J by 0 bases, with 8 bases left in between. Germline values: CDR1 MNHGY, CDR2 SAAAGT. This CDR3 region has 14 residues. The CDR3 bases are TGTGCCAGCAGTCTGAGTTATAGCAATCAGCCCCAGCATTTT. Translating it yields CASSLSYSNQPQHF.